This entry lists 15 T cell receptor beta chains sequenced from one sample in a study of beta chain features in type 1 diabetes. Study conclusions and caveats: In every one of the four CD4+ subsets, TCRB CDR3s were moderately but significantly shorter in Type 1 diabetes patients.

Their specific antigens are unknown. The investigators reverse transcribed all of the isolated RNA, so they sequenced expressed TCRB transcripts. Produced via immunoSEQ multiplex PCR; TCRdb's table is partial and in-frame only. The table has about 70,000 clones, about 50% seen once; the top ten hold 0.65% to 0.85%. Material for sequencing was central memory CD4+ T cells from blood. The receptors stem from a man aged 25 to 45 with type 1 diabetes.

CDR3 coding DNA: TGCGCCAGCAGCTCCGGACAGGGAGGTCATAATTCACCCCTCCACTTT. Its translation: CASSSGQGGHNSPLHF. The gene calls are TRBV5-1 and TRBJ1-6; 8 nucleotides align to TRBD1. This CDR3 region has 16 residues. The germline V gene has CDR1 SGHRS and CDR2 YFSETQ. Trimming removed 3 bases from V and 5 bases from J; junction bases left unmatched: 7.

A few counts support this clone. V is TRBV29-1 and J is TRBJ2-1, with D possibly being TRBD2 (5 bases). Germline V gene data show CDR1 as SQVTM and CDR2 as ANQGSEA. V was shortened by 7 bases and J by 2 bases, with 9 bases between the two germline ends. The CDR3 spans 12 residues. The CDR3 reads CSAAGAYNEQFF. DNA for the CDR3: TGCAGCGCGGCCGGGGCCTACAATGAGCAGTTCTTC.

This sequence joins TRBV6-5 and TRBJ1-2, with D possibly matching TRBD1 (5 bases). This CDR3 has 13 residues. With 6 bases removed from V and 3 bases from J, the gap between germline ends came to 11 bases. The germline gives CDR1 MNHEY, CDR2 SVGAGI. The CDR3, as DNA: TGTGCCAGCAGCCTCGGGGGTGACTATGGCTACACCTTC. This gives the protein CASSLGGDYGYTF.

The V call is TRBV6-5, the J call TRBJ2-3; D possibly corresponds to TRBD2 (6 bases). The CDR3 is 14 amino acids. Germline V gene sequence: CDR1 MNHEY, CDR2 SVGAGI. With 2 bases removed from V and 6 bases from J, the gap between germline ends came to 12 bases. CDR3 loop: CASSYRGVGDTQYF. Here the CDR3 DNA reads TGTGCCAGCAGTTACCGCGGGGTGGGGGATACGCAGTATTTT.

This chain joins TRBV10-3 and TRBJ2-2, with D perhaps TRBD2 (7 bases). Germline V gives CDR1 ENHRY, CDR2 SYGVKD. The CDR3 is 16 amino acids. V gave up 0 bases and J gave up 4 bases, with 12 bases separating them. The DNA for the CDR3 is TGTGCCATCAGTGAGTCTGCTGCGGGGGCCACCGGGGAGCTGTTTTTT. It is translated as CAISESAAGATGELFF.

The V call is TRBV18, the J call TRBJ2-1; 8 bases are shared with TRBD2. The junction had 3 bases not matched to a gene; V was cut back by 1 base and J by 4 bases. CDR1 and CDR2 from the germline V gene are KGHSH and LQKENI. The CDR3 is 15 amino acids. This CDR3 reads CASSPLTSEYNEQFF. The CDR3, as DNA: TGTGCCAGCTCACCACTGACTAGCGAGTACAATGAGCAGTTCTTC.

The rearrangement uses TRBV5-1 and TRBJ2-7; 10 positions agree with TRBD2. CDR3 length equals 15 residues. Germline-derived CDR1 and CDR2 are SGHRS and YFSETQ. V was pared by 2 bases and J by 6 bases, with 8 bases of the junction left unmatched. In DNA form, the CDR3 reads TGCGCCAGCAGCTTTGGGACTAGCGATAACAGCGAGCAGTACTTC. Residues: CASSFGTSDNSEQYF.

CDR3 DNA sequence: TGCGCCAGCAGCCGTACAGGGGAGGCTGTGGGAGAGACCCAGTACTTC. Amino acids: CASSRTGEAVGETQYF. The V and J genes are TRBV5-1 and TRBJ2-5; perhaps TRBD1 as D (7 bases). Trimming shortened V by 4 bases and J by 4 bases, and 20 bases separated the two germline ends. Germline-derived CDR1 and CDR2 are SGHRS and YFSETQ. This CDR3 comprises 16 residues.

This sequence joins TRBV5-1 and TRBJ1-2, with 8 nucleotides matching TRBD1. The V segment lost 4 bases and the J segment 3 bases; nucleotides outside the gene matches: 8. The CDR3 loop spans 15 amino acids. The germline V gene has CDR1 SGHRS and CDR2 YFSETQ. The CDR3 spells CASSQRTGNDYGYTF. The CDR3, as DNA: TGCGCCAGCAGCCAACGGACAGGGAACGACTATGGCTACACCTTC. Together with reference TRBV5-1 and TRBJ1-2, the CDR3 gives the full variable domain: KAGVTQTPRYLIKTRGQQVTLSCSPISGHRSVSWYQQTPGQGLQFLFEYFSETQRNKGNFPGRFSGRQFSNSRSEMNVSTLELGDSALYLCASSQRTGNDYGYTFGSGTRLTVV.

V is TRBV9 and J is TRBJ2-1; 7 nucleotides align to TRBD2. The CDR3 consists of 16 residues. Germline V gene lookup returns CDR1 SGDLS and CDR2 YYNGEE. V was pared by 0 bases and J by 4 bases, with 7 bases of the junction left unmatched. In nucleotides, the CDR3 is TGTGCCAGCAGCGTAGGCGGATCTAGCGGATACAATGAGCAGTTCTTC. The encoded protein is CASSVGGSSGYNEQFF.

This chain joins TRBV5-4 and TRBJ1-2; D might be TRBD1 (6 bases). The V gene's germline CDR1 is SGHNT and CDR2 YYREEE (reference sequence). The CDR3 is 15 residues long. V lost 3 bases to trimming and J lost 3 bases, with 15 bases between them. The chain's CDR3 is CASSSQNRAHYGYTF. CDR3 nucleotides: TGTGCCAGCAGCTCCCAAAACAGGGCCCACTATGGCTACACCTTC.

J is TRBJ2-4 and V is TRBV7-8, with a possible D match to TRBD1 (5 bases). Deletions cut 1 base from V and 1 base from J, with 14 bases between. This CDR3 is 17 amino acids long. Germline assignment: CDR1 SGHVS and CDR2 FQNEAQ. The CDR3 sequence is CASSLVPGRGAKNIQYF. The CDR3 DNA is TGTGCCAGCAGCTTAGTCCCAGGGCGAGGTGCCAAAAACATTCAGTACTTC. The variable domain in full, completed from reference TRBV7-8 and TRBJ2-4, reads GAGVSQSPRYKVAKRGQDVALRCDPISGHVSLFWYQQALGQGPEFLTYFQNEAQLDKSGLPSDRFFAERPEGSVSTLKIQRTQQEDSAVYLCASSLVPGRGAKNIQYFGAGTRLSVL.

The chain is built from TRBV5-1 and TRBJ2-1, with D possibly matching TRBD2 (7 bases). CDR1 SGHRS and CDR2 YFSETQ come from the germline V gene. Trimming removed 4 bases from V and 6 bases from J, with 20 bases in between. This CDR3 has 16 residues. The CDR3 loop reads CASSPLGGDEANEQFF. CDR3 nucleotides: TGCGCCAGCAGCCCCCTAGGGGGGGATGAGGCCAATGAGCAGTTCTTC.

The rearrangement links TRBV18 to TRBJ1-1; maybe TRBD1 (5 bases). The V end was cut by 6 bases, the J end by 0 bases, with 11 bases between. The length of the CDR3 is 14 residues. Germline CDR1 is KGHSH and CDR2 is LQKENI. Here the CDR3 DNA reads TGTGCCAGCTCCGTCGACAGAATGAACACTGAAGCTTTCTTT. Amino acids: CASSVDRMNTEAFF. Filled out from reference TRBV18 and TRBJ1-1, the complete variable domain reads NAGVMQNPRHLVRRRGQEARLRCSPMKGHSHVYWYRQLPEEGLKFMVYLQKENIIDESGMPKERFSAEFPKEGPSILRIQQVVRGDSAAYFCASSVDRMNTEAFFGQGTRLTVV.

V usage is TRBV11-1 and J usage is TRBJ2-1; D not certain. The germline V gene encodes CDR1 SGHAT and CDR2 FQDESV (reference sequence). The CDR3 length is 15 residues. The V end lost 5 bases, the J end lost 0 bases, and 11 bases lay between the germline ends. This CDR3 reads CASSRPGYSYNEQFF. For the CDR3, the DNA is TGTGCCAGCAGCCGCCCCGGTTACTCCTACAATGAGCAGTTCTTC.